The entry below gives a single TCR beta chain sequence along with its context. What it binds is unknown. The data were produced by immunoSEQ multiplex PCR, yet TCRdb's version contains in-frame clones alone and is incomplete. Of fewer than 100,000 clones in the sample, 85% to 95% are singletons; the top ten hold roughly 2%. The time point is: cycle 4 day 1 (C4D1), after about 6 weeks of nivolumab. Each patient experienced a relapse that followed autologous stem cell transplantation, and brentuximab vedotin exposure varied. The CDR3 loop spans 15 amino acids. Germline CDR1 and CDR2: LNHNV and YYDKDF (reference sequence). V gave up 0 bases and J gave up 2 bases; unmatched junction bases: 2. The sample belongs to a study of PD-1 blockade in classical Hodgkin lymphoma. The study, taken as a whole, reports: Reports indicated that newly diagnosed patients had lower baseline TCR diversity than healthy donors did.

The origin of this receptor is a human donor with classical Hodgkin lymphoma. The material sequenced was peripheral blood mononuclear cells (PBMCs), taken before the fourth cycle of nivolumab. The chain is built from TRBV15 and TRBJ2-5; 8 bases agree with TRBD2. The CDR3 bases are TGTGCCACCAGCAGAGACGGGACTAGACAAGAGACCCAGTACTTC. Amino acids: CATSRDGTRQETQYF. Full variable domain (rest looked up from reference TRBV15 and TRBJ2-5): DAMVIQNPRYQVTQFGKPVTLSCSQTLNHNVMYWYQQKSSQAPKLLFHYYDKDFNNEADTPDNFQSRRPNTSFCFLDIRSPGLGDTAMYLCATSRDGTRQETQYFGPGTRLLVL.